This TCR beta chain was sequenced for a study of blood T cell repertoires in COVID-19. For the study at large: The cDNA or gDNA used as material had been derived from T cells, B-cell-depleted T cells, or PBMCs.

Authors' data handling: Estimated nucleated cell counts came from reference gene primer amplification. Assay used: immunoSEQ multiplex PCR; TCRdb lists only in-frame clones, some missing. V, J and clone size are those of that table, while D and trimming were read from the DNA. This sample has tens of thousands of clones, with around 90% found just once. The CDR3 loop spans 18 amino acids. Germline V gene sequence: CDR1 SGHTA, CDR2 FQGNSA. V lost 0 bases, J lost 2 bases, and 20 bases lay in between. Sequencing input: peripheral blood. The TCR sequence derives from a man between 65 and 85 years old with acute or convalescent COVID-19. The chain joins TRBV7-2 to TRBJ2-7; a possible D gene is TRBD2 (6 bases). CDR3 region: CASSLATRTTTLAYEQYF. The CDR3 DNA reads as TGTGCCAGCAGCTTAGCGACTCGGACTACCACCCTCGCCTACGAGCAGTACTTC.